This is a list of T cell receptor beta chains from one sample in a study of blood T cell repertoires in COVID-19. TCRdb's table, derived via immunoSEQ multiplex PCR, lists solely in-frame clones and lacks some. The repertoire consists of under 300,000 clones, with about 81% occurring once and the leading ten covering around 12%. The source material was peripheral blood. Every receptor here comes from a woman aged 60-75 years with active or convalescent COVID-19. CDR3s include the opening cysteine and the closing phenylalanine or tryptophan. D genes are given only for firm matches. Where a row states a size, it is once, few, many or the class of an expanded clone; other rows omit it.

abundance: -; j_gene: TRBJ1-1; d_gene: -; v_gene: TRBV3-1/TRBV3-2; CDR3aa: CASSPLQINTEAFF; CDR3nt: TGTGCCAGCAGCCCGTTACAGATAAACACTGAAGCTTTCTTT
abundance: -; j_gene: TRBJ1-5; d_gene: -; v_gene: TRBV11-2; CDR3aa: CASSRGLDQPQHF; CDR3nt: TGTGCCAGCTCCCGGGGATTGGATCAGCCCCAGCATTTT
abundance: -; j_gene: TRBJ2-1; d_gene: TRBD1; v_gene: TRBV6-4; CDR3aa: CASSDWGQGGNEQFF; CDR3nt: TGTGCCAGCAGTGATTGGGGACAGGGGGGCAATGAGCAGTTCTTC
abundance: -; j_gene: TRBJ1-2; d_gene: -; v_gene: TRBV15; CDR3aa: CATSRGTYRQGYTF; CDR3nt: TGTGCCACCAGCAGAGGGACGTACAGGCAGGGCTACACCTTC
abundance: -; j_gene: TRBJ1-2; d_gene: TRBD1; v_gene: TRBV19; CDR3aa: CASRRDRGRIYGYTF; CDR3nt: TGTGCCAGTAGGCGGGACAGGGGGCGAATCTATGGCTACACCTTC
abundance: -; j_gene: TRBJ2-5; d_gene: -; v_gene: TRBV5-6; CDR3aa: CASSKTSFNRETQYF; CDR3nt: TGTGCCAGCAGCAAGACTAGTTTTAATCGAGAGACCCAGTACTTC
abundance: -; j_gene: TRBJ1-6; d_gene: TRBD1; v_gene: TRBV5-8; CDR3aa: CASSFRDRGNSPLHF; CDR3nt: TGTGCCAGCAGCTTCCGGGACAGGGGCAATTCACCCCTCCACTTT
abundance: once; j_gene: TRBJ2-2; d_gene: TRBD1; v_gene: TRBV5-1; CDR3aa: CASGTGQTGELFF; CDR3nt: TGCGCCAGTGGGACGGGACAGACCGGGGAGCTGTTTTTT
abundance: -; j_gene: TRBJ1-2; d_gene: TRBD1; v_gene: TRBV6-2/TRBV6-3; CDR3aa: CASSGQGDYTF; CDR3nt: TGTGCCAGCAGCGGACAGGGGGACTACACCTTC
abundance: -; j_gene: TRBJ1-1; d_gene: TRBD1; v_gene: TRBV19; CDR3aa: CASRFQGVTLNTEAFF; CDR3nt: TGTGCCAGTAGGTTTCAGGGGGTAACCTTGAACACTGAAGCTTTCTTT
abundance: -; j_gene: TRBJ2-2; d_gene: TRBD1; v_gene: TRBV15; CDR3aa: CATSEQRGRAGELFF; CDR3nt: TGTGCCACCAGCGAGCAAAGGGGGCGCGCCGGGGAGCTGTTTTTT
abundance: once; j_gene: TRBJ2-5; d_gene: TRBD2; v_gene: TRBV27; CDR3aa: CAVKREVGEETQYF; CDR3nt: TGTGCCGTCAAACGGGAGGTGGGGGAGGAGACCCAGTACTTC
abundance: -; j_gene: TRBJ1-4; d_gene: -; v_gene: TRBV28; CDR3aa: CASGRYRATNEKLFF; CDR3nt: TGTGCCAGCGGACGTTACAGGGCAACTAATGAAAAACTGTTTTTT
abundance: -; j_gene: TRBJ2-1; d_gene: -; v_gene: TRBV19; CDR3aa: CASSIARQGRDEQFF; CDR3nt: TGTGCCAGTAGTATAGCCAGACAGGGGAGGGATGAGCAGTTCTTC
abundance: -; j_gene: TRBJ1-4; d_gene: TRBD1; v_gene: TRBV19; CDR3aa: CASSDRDRGATNEKLFF; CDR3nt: TGTGCCAGTAGTGATCGGGACAGGGGCGCAACTAATGAAAAACTGTTTTTT
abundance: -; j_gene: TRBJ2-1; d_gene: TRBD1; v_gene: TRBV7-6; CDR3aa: CASSLDPGQGSEQFF; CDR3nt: TGTGCCAGCAGCTTAGACCCGGGACAGGGGAGTGAGCAGTTCTTC
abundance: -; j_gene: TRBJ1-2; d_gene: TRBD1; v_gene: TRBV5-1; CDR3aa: CASSLGPGGLGYTF; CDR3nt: TGCGCCAGCAGCTTGGGTCCAGGGGGGCTAGGCTACACCTTC
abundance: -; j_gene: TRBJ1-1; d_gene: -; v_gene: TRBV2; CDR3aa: CASSAVSYASSEAFF; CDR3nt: TGTGCCAGCAGTGCCGTTTCATACGCTTCGAGTGAAGCTTTCTTT
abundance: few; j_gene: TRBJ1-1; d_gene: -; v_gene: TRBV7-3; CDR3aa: CASSFQGNTEAFF; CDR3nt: TGTGCCAGCAGCTTCCAGGGGAACACTGAAGCTTTCTTT